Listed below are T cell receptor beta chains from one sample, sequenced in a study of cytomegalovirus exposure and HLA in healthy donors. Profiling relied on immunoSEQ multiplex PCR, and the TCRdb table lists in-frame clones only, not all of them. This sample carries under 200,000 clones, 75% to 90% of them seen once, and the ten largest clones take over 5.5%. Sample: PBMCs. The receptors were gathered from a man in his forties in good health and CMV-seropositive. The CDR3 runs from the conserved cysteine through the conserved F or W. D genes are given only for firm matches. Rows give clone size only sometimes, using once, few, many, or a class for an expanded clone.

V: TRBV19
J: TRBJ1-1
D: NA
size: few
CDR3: CASSTTGITEAFF
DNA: TGTGCCAGTAGTACAACAGGGATCACTGAAGCTTTCTTT

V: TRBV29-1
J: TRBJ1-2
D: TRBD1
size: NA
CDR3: CSARDRNNYGYTF
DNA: TGCAGCGCCCGGGACAGAAATAACTATGGCTACACCTTC

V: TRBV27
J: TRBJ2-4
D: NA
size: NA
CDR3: CASSLYQGGYF
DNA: TGTGCCAGCAGTTTATATCAGGGGGGGTACTTC

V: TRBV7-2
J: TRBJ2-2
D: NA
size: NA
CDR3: CASSSHSTGELFF
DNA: TGTGCCAGCAGCTCCCATTCAACCGGGGAGCTGTTTTTT

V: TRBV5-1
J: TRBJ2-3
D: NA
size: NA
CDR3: CASSLGQPLTDTQYF
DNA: TGCGCCAGCAGCTTGGGACAGCCTCTGACAGATACGCAGTATTTT

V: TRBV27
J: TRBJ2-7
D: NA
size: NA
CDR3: CASSLSPGGHYEQYF
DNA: TGTGCCAGCAGTTTATCGCCGGGGGGACACTACGAGCAGTACTTC

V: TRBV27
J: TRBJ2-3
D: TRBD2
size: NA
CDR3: CASSLGTSGFRTDTQYF
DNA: TGTGCCAGCAGTTTGGGGACTAGCGGTTTTCGCACAGATACGCAGTATTTT

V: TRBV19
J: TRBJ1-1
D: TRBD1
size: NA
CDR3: CASKTHGQGLTEAFF
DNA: TGTGCCAGCAAAACCCACGGACAGGGATTAACTGAAGCTTTCTTT

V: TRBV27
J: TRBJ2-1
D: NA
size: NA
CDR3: CASSPRNRDNEQFF
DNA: TGTGCCAGCAGTCCGCGTAACAGGGACAATGAGCAGTTCTTC

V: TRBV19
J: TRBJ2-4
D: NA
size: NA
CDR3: CASSRGAGAKNIQYF
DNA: TGTGCCAGTAGCCGGGGGGCCGGAGCCAAAAACATTCAGTACTTC

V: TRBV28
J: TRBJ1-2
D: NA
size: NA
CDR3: CASIYAGMSFGYTF
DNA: TGTGCCAGCATCTACGCCGGGATGAGCTTCGGCTACACCTTC

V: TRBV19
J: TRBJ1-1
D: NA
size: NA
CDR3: CASSIGGEAFF
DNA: TGTGCCAGTAGTATCGGCGGAGAAGCTTTCTTT

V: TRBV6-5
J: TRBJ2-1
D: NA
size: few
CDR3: CASRRGLYNEQFF
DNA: TGTGCCAGCAGGCGGGGACTCTACAATGAGCAGTTCTTC

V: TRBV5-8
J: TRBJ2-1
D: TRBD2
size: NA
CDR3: CASSLAGGGGYNEQFF
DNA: TGTGCCAGCAGCTTGGCGGGCGGGGGGGGCTACAATGAGCAGTTCTTC

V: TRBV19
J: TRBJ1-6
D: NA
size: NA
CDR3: CASSQPTGVSSPLHF
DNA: TGTGCCAGTAGTCAGCCCACAGGCGTCAGTTCACCCCTCCACTTT

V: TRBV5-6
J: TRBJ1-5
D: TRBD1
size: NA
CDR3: CASSTWGQGNQPQHF
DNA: TGTGCCAGCAGCACCTGGGGACAGGGAAATCAGCCCCAGCATTTT

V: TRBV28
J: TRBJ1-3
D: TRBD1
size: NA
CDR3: CASSLLTGGGGNTIYF
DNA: TGTGCCAGCAGTTTATTAACAGGGGGGGGAGGAAACACCATATATTTT

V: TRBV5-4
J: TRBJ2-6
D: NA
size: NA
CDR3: CASSLYSGANVLTF
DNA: TGTGCCAGCAGCTTGTACTCTGGGGCCAACGTCCTGACTTTC

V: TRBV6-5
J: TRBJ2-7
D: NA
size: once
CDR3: CASRVQEFSYEQYF
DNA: TGTGCCAGCAGGGTACAGGAGTTCTCCTACGAGCAGTACTTC

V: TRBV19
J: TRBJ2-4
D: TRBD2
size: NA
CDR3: CASLAGTALPGDIQYF
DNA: TGTGCCAGTCTAGCGGGGACCGCTCTACCTGGGGACATTCAGTACTTC

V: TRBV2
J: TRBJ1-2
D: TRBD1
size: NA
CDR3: CASSSRQGVNGYTF
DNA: TGTGCCAGCAGTTCGAGACAGGGGGTCAATGGCTACACCTTC

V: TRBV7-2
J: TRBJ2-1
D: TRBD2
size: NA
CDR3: CASSPALAGDNEQFF
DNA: TGTGCCAGCAGCCCAGCACTAGCGGGGGACAATGAGCAGTTCTTC

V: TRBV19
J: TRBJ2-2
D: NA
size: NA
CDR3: CASSNRQNTGELFF
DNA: TGTGCCAGTAGCAACCGACAGAACACCGGGGAGCTGTTTTTT

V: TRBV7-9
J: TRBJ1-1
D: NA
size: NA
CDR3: CASSRPGINTEAFF
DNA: TGTGCCAGCAGCCGACCCGGGATTAACACTGAAGCTTTCTTT

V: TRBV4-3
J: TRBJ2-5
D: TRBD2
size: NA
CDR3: CASSQLAGVGQETQYF
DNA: TGCGCCAGCAGCCAGCTAGCGGGGGTTGGCCAAGAGACCCAGTACTTC

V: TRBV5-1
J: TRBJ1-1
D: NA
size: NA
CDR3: CASSLAGGQNTEAFF
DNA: TGCGCCAGCAGCTTGGCTGGGGGACAGAACACTGAAGCTTTCTTT

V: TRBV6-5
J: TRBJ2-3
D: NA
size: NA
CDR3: CASTGVDTQYF
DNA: TGTGCCAGCACCGGAGTGGATACGCAGTATTTT

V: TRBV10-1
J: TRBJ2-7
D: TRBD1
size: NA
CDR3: CASSGGQGSYEQYF
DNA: TGCGCCAGCAGTGGGGGACAGGGATCCTACGAGCAGTACTTC

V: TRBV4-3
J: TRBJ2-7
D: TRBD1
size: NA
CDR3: CASSQGQGAAQYF
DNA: TGCGCCAGCAGCCAAGGCCAGGGGGCGGCCCAGTACTTC

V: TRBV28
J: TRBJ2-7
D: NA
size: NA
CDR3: CASSLASGEQYF
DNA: TGTGCCAGCAGTTTGGCTTCGGGGGAGCAGTACTTC

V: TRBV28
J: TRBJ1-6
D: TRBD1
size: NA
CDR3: CASSLAGQNNSPLHF
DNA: TGTGCCAGCAGTTTAGCGGGACAGAATAATTCACCCCTCCACTTT

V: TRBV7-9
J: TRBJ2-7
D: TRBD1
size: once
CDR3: CASSQTGTGTYEQYF
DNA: TGTGCCAGCAGCCAGACCGGGACAGGGACCTACGAGCAGTACTTC

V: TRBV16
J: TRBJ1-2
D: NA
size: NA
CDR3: CASSQSLQGSGYGYTF
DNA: TGTGCCAGCAGCCAATCGCTACAGGGCAGTGGATATGGCTACACCTTC

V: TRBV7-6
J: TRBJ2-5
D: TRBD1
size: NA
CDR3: CASAGPGQGGQTQYF
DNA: TGTGCCAGCGCCGGTCCGGGACAGGGAGGTCAGACCCAGTACTTC

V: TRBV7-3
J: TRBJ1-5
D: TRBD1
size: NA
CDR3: CASSPLRDSCSNQPQHF
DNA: TGTGCCAGCAGCCCCCTTAGGGACAGTTGTAGCAATCAGCCCCAGCATTTT

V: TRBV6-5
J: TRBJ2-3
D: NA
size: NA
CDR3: CASSYQQRDTQYF
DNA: TGTGCCAGCAGTTATCAGCAGCGAGATACGCAGTATTTT

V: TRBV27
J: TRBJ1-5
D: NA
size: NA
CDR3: CASSLSQGLGYSNQPQHF
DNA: TGTGCCAGCAGTTTAAGTCAGGGGTTAGGGTATAGCAATCAGCCCCAGCATTTT

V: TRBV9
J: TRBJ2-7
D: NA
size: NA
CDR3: CASSVYVTAYEQYF
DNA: TGTGCCAGCAGCGTTTATGTGACAGCCTACGAGCAGTACTTC

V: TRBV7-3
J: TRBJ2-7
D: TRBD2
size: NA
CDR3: CASSLEPSGSYEQYF
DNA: TGTGCCAGCAGCTTAGAGCCTAGCGGGTCCTACGAGCAGTACTTC

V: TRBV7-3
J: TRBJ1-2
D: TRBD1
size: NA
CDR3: CASSTGGSNYGYTF
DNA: TGTGCCAGCAGCACAGGGGGGTCTAACTATGGCTACACCTTC

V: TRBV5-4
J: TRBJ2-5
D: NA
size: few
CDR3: CASSLRERGTQYF
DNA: TGTGCCAGCAGCCTCAGGGAAAGGGGGACCCAGTACTTC

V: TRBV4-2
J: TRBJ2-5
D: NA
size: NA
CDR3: CASSQTSRETQYF
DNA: TGTGCCAGCAGCCAAACCTCGAGAGAGACCCAGTACTTC

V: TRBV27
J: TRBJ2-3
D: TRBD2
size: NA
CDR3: CASSLPSGGASDTQYF
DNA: TGTGCCAGCAGTCTCCCCTCCGGGGGGGCCTCAGATACGCAGTATTTT

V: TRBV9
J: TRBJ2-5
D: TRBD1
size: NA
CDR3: CASSPTGGQETQYF
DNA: TGTGCCAGCAGCCCAACAGGGGGACAAGAGACCCAGTACTTC